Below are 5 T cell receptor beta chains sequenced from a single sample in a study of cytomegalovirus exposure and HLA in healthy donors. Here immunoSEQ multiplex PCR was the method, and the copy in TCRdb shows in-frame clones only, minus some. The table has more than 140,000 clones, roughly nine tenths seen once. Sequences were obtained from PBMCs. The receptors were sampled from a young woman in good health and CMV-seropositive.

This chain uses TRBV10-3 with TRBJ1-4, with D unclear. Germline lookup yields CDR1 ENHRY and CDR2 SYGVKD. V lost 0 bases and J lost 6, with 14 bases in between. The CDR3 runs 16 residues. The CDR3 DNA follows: TGTGCCATCAGTGAGTCGATGCGGATAAAGGATGAAAAACTGTTTTTT. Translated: CAISESMRIKDEKLFF.

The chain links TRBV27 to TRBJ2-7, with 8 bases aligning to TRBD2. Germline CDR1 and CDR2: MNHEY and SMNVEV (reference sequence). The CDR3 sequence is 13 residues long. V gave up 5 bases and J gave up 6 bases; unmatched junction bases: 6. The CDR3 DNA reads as TGTGCCAGCAGTACCTTAGCGGGAAGCGAGCAGTACTTC. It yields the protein CASSTLAGSEQYF.

In DNA form, the CDR3 reads TGTGCCATCAGTGTGAAGAGCGAGAGAGGCACAGATACGCAGTATTTT. Its translation is CAISVKSERGTDTQYF. The chain carries TRBV10-3 and TRBJ2-3; D is unresolved. CDR1 ENHRY and CDR2 SYGVKD come from the germline V gene. This CDR3 contains 16 residues. The germline V and J ends were trimmed by 4 bases and 1 base, with 15 bases remaining between them.

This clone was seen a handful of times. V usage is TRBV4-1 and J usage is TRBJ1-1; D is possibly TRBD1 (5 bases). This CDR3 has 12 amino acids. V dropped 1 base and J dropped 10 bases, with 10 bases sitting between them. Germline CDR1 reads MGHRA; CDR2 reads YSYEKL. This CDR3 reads CASSQGGDPAFF. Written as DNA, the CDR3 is TGCGCCAGCAGCCAAGGGGGGGATCCAGCTTTCTTT.

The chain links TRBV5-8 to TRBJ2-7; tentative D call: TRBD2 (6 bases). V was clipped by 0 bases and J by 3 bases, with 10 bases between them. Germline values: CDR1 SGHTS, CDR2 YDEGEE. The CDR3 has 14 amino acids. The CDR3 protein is CASSLAGANYEQYF. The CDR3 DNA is TGTGCCAGCAGCTTGGCGGGAGCCAACTACGAGCAGTACTTC.